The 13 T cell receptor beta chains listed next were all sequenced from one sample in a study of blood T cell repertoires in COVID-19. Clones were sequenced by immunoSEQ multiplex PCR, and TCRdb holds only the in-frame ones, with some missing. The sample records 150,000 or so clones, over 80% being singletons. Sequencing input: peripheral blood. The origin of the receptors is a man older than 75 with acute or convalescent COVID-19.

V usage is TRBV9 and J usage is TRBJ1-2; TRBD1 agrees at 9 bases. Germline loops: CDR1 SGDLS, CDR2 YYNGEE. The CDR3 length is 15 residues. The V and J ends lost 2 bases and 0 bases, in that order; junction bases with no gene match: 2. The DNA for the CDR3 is TGTGCCAGCAGCGTCTGGGACAGGGCTAACTATGGCTACACCTTC. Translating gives CASSVWDRANYGYTF.

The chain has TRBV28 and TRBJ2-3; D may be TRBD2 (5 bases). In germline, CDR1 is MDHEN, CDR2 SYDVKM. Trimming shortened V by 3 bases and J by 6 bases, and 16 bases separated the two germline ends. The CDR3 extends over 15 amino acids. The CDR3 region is CASSFALGASDTQYF. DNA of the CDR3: TGTGCCAGCAGTTTTGCGTTGGGAGCGTCGGATACGCAGTATTTT.

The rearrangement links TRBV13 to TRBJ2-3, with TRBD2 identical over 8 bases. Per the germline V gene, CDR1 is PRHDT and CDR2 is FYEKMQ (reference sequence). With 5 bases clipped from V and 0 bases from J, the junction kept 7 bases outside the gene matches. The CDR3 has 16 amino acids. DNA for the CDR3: TGTGCCAGCAGCAACAGGCGGGGGGTGAGCACAGATACGCAGTATTTT. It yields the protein CASSNRRGVSTDTQYF. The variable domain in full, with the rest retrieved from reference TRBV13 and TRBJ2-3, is AAGVIQSPRHLIKEKRETATLKCYPIPRHDTVYWYQQGPGQDPQFLISFYEKMQSDKGSIPDRFSAQQFSDYHSELNMSSLELGDSALYFCASSNRRGVSTDTQYFGPGTRLTVL.

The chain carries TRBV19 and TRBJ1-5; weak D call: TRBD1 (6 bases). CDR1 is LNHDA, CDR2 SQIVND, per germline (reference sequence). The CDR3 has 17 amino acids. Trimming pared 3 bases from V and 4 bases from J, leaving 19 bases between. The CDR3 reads CASSIHLIQGWNQPQHF. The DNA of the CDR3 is TGTGCCAGTAGTATTCACCTTATACAGGGTTGGAATCAGCCCCAGCATTTT.

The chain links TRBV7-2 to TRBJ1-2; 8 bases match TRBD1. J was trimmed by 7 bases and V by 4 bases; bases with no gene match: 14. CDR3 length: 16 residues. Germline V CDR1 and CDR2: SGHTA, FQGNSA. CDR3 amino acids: CASSSSNQGAGTGYTF. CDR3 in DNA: TGTGCCAGCAGCTCGAGCAATCAGGGGGCTGGGACTGGCTACACCTTC.

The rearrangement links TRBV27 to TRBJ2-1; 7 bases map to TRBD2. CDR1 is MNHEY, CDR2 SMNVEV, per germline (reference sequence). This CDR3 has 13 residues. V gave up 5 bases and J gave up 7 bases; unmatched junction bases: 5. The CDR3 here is CASSLGLGNEQFF. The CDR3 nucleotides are TGTGCCAGCAGTCTCGGACTAGGGAATGAGCAGTTCTTC.

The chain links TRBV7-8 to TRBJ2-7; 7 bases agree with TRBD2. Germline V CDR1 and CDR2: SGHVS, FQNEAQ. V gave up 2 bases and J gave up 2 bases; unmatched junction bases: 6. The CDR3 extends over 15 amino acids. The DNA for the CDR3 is TGTGCCAGCAGCTTAACAGCGGGAAGGCCCTACGAGCAGTACTTC. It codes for CASSLTAGRPYEQYF.

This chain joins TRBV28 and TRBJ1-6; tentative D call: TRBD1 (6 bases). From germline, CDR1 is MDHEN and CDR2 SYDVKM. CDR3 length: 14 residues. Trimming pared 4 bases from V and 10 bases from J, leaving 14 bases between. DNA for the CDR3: TGTGCCAGCAGTTCCCCGGGACAAACATCACCCCTCCACTTT. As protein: CASSSPGQTSPLHF. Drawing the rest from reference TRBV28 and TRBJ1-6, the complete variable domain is DVKVTQSSRYLVKRTGEKVFLECVQDMDHENMFWYRQDPGLGLRLIYFSYDVKMKEKGDIPEGYSVSREKKERFSLILESASTNQTSMYLCASSSPGQTSPLHFGNGTRLTVT.

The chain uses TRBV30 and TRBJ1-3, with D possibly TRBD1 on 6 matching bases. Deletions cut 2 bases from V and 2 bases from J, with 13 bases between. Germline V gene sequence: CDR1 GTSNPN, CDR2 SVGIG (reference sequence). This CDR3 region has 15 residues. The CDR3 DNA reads TGTGCCTGGAGTTACAAGGGGGGGACTGGAAACACCATATATTTT. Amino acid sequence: CAWSYKGGTGNTIYF. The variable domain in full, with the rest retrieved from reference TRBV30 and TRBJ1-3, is SQTIHQWPATLVQPVGSPLSLECTVEGTSNPNLYWYRQAAGRGLQLLFYSVGIGQISSEVPQNLSASRPQDRQFILSSKKLLLSDSGFYLCAWSYKGGTGNTIYFGEGSWLTVV.

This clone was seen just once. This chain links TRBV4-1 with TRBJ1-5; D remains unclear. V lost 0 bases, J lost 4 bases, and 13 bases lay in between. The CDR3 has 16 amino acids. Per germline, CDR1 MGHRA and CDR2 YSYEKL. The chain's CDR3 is CASSQDRFAQNQPQHF. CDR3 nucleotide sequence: TGCGCCAGCAGCCAAGATCGATTTGCGCAAAATCAGCCCCAGCATTTT.

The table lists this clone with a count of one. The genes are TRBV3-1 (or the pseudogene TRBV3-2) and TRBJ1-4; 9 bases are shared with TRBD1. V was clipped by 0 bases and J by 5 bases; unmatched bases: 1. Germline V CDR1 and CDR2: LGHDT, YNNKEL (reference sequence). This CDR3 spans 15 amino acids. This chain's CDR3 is CASSQETGGNEKLFF. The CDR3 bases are TGTGCCAGCAGCCAAGAGACAGGGGGAAATGAAAAACTGTTTTTT.

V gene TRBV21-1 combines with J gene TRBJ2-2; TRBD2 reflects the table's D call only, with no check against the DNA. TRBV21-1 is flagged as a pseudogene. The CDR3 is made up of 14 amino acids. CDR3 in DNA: TGTGCCAGCCCCGGCGGGCGGAACACCGGGGAGCTGTTTTTT. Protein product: CASPGGRNTGELFF.

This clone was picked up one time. This chain's CDR3 is CAWSRQGRSTEAFF. DNA of the CDR3: TGTGCCTGGAGCCGACAGGGTCGGAGCACTGAAGCTTTCTTT. The rearrangement joins TRBV30 to TRBJ1-1; 7 bases agree with TRBD1. Trimming took 3 bases from V and 4 from J; bases not matched to a gene: 8. The CDR3 covers 14 residues. CDR1 GTSNPN and CDR2 SVGIG come from the germline V gene (reference sequence).